Below, 2 T cell receptor beta chains from the same sample are listed, as sequenced in a study of T-cell memory formation after mild COVID-19. TCRdb reanalysed the 5' RACE reads using MiXCR and keeps one entry per CDR3 protein. This sample has 200,000 to 300,000 distinct CDR3 sequences; 15% occur once, and the top ten carry 2% to 2.5%. Input material: PBMCs or a T cell subset sorted from them (not recorded which). The source of these receptors is an adult woman who had mild COVID-19 (a few samples of this study predate the infection). Cell type and time point are not known.

This clonotype was recorded a few times. The chain links TRBV18 to TRBJ2-1, with 7 bases aligning to TRBD1. The V gene's germline CDR1 is KGHSH and CDR2 LQKENI. This CDR3 is built from 17 residues. V shed 2 bases, J shed 8 bases, and the junction held 15 bases outside the gene matches. The CDR3 protein is CASSPDRVFSRYDEQFF. The CDR3 nucleotides are TGTGCCAGCTCACCAGACAGGGTGTTCTCGAGGTACGATGAGCAGTTCTTC.

This sequence joins TRBV5-4 and TRBJ2-3; D gene ambiguous. CDR3 length: 14 residues. Germline values: CDR1 SGHNT, CDR2 YYREEE (reference sequence). Trimming took 0 bases from V and 4 from J, leaving 9 bases between them. CDR3 in DNA: TGTGCCAGCAGCTTGGACAGCTTCGCAGATACGCAGTATTTT. It encodes CASSLDSFADTQYF.